One and the same sample provided the 7 T cell receptor beta chains below, sequenced in a study of Graves' ophthalmopathy and Graves' hyperthyroidism. Amplified TCR beta CDR3 regions were obtained using RNA transcripts as template. The first round was an RT-PCR with HTBI primers, and the second round was a multiplex PCR. TCRdb processed the multiplex PCR reads anew with MiXCR; each CDR3 protein has one entry. The sample has about 380,000 distinct CDR3 sequences, 15% seen once. The source material was peripheral blood. The receptors stem from a woman aged 18-29 years with stable Graves' hyperthyroidism.

The sample holds many counts of this clonotype. The chain uses TRBV20-1 and TRBJ1-5; D is possibly TRBD1 (5 bases). Trimming took 3 bases from V and 6 from J, leaving 12 bases between them. The CDR3 spans 13 residues. Germline V gene lookup returns CDR1 DFQATT and CDR2 SNEGSKA (reference sequence). CDR3 amino acids: CSASLTGSQPQHF. CDR3 in DNA: TGCAGTGCTAGCTTAACAGGATCTCAGCCCCAGCATTTT.

This clonotype was recorded at least ten times. The rearrangement links TRBV29-1 to TRBJ1-5; TRBD1 aligns across 7 bases. The CDR3 is 13 residues long. V was pared by 4 bases and J by 4 bases, with 4 bases of the junction left unmatched. The germline CDR1 and CDR2 sequences are SQVTM and ANQGSEA. The DNA for the CDR3 is TGCAGCGTTGCGTCAGGGGGAAATCAGCCCCAGCATTTT. The encoded protein is CSVASGGNQPQHF.

At least ten counts were recorded for this clonotype. The V gene is TRBV7-2, the J gene TRBJ1-1; the D is unclear. Germline V lookup: CDR1 SGHTA, CDR2 FQGNSA. This CDR3 contains 15 residues. Trimming stripped 3 bases from V and 0 bases from J, with 11 bases between. The CDR3: CASSFLSDMNTEAFF. The CDR3 DNA reads TGTGCCAGCAGCTTTCTGAGCGATATGAACACTGAAGCTTTCTTT.

The table lists this clonotype with many counts. The chain uses TRBV6-2 or TRBV6-3 and TRBJ2-5; D unclear. Germline V gives CDR1 MNHEY, CDR2 SVGEGT. The CDR3 consists of 15 residues. The V end lost 2 bases, the J end lost 2 bases, and 12 bases lay between the germline ends. For the CDR3, the DNA is TGTGCCAGCAGTTACCCCCTTTTCGGACAAGAGACCCAGTACTTC. Its protein is CASSYPLFGQETQYF.

This clonotype was picked up many times. V and J are TRBV6-2 or TRBV6-3 and TRBJ2-5; D might be TRBD2 (5 bases). This CDR3 is 12 amino acids long. The germline V gene has CDR1 MNHEY and CDR2 SVGEGT. V dropped 5 bases and J dropped 7 bases, with 11 bases sitting between them. The CDR3 loop reads CASSPTRGTQYF. For the CDR3, the DNA is TGTGCCAGCAGTCCAACTCGGGGGACCCAGTACTTC.

This clonotype has a count of ten or more. The chain links TRBV11-3 to TRBJ2-5; a weak D match, TRBD1 (6 bases). In germline, CDR1 is SGHNT, CDR2 YENEEA. This CDR3 region has 14 residues. Trimming removed 4 bases at V and 5 bases at J, with 14 bases between. CDR3 protein: CASSSVQGLETQYF. CDR3 coding DNA: TGTGCCAGCAGCTCAGTACAGGGATTGGAGACCCAGTACTTC.

This clonotype was counted many times. J is TRBJ2-7 and V is TRBV7-9; D unresolved. Germline CDR1 reads SEHNR; CDR2 reads FQNEAQ (reference sequence). The CDR3 length is 15 residues. Trimming stripped 5 bases from V and 0 bases from J, with 14 bases between. CDR3 sequence: CASSLPSSRSYEQYF. In nucleotides, the CDR3 is TGTGCCAGCAGCCTACCATCCTCGCGCTCCTACGAGCAGTACTTC.